This T cell receptor (beta chain) was identified during a study of blood T cell repertoires in COVID-19. Study-level information: Acute and convalescent COVID-19 specimens originated in the United States, Italy and Spain. In each case, the material was cDNA or gDNA derived from T cells, B-cell-depleted T cells, or PBMCs.

The table came from immunoSEQ multiplex PCR; TCRdb's copy has only in-frame clones and leaves some out. The repertoire includes approximately 300,000 clones, 70% to 90% of them detected once, and approximately 4% sits in the top ten. V lost 2 bases, J lost 3 bases, and 14 bases lay in between. In germline, CDR1 is SGHTA, CDR2 FQGNSA. The CDR3 consists of 15 residues. Sequenced sample: peripheral blood. This receptor was taken from a woman aged 50 to 60 with active or convalescent COVID-19. The J gene is TRBJ2-7, the V gene TRBV7-2; a weak D match, TRBD1 (6 bases). CDR3 coding DNA: TGTGCCAGCAGCTTATTAGGGGGTTCAAACTACGAGCAGTACTTC. Its protein product is CASSLLGGSNYEQYF.